Shown below are 3 T cell receptor beta chains from a single sample sequenced in a study of T cell repertoires in cytomegalovirus infection. In TCRdb, the reads were re-called with MiXCR into one record per CDR3 protein. The sample has 100,000 or so distinct CDR3 sequences, about 40% seen once; the top ten hold around 70%. For these receptors, no antigen is known. The specimen comprised CD8+ T cells from cultured PBMCs, sampled from culture after CMV antigen stimulation. These receptors came from a human donor in good health (CMV status not recorded). Some clones in this sample may be carry-over from other donors' samples.

J is TRBJ1-5 and V is TRBV28; D ambiguous. CDR3 length: 11 residues. V lost 3 bases to trimming and J lost 5 bases, with 2 bases between them. The germline CDR1 and CDR2 sequences are MDHEN and SYDVKM. The CDR3 nucleotides read TGTGCCAGCAGTTTGGATCAGCCCCAGCATTTT. As protein: CASSLDQPQHF. The whole variable domain, remainder taken from reference TRBV28 and TRBJ1-5, is DVKVTQSSRYLVKRTGEKVFLECVQDMDHENMFWYRQDPGLGLRLIYFSYDVKMKEKGDIPEGYSVSREKKERFSLILESASTNQTSMYLCASSLDQPQHFGDGTRLSIL.

This clonotype has ten or more counts. The chain is built from TRBV12-3 or TRBV12-4 and TRBJ1-1, with D hard to call. CDR3 length: 14 residues. The V end lost 6 bases, the J end lost 1 base, and 12 bases lay between the germline ends. In nucleotides, the CDR3 is TGTGCCAGCAGAACATCCAGAACGAACACTGAAGCTTTCTTT. Protein product: CASRTSRTNTEAFF.

The chain joins TRBV15 to TRBJ1-1, with D uncertain. CDR1 is LNHNV, CDR2 YYDKDF, per germline (reference sequence). Trimming stripped 3 bases from V and 4 bases from J, with 18 bases between. The CDR3 contains 16 residues. The CDR3: CATSRGFWGGTTEAFF. In nucleotides, the CDR3 is TGTGCCACCAGCAGGGGCTTCTGGGGTGGTACCACTGAAGCTTTCTTT.